This T cell receptor beta chain was identified in a study of T cell responses to AZD1222 COVID-19 vaccine (dated by TCRdb to the early 2020s). Regarding the research as a whole: TCR sequencing covered over 230 trial participants: approximately 200 given two doses of AZD1222 and 26 given two doses of MenACWY control vaccine. Trial participants were enrolled by age into subgroups of 18-55, 56-69 and 70-plus years, and around 150, 28 and 57 TCR-sequenced participants, respectively, were included in these subgroups. The research as a whole found: Most participants were white British and females outnumbered males, and the authors suggested that clonal diversity may have been underestimated. Conclusions about previously exposed vaccinees are limited because only 5 or 6 AZD1222 recipients were SARS-CoV-2 seropositive at baseline. No day 14 peak-response samples were available, so repertoires were characterized only after the peak T cell response. Epitopes outside the regions mutated in the B.1.351 and B.1.1.7 variants were reportedly recognized by nearly half of the unique spike-specific TCRs. The 56-69-year group was small, and its depth increase did not reach significance, likely because of low power. CD4 TCRs associated with the vaccine covered the entire spike protein, and the dominant responses were in regions 160-218 and 743-854. Spike-specific TCR breadth and depth rose significantly after two AZD1222 doses compared with day 0 and with MenACWY recipients.

The table lists this clone with a count of one. This receptor's antigen is unknown. No much larger clone is present one base from it, and per-base qualities are unavailable. This sample's time point label indicates: about 28 days (+/-7) after the second vaccine dose. Because spike-specific TCR depth and breadth did not differ between the two schedules, AZD1222 recipients who got a second dose at roughly 4 weeks were pooled with those who got a second dose at roughly 12 weeks. The vaccinee samples were drawn from two UK trials, COV001 and COV002, one of which was a single-blind randomized controlled phase 2/3 trial testing AZD1222 (ChAdOx1 nCoV-19) in healthy adults. Trial participant PBMC samples were collected at day 0 and day 28 after the second dose for TCRbeta chain sequencing. The CDR3 regions of human TCRbeta chains were analyzed by immunosequencing. As for how the authors treated the data: TCRs in the repertoires were matched against a reference library of SARS-CoV-2-specific TCRs that had been generated with the MIRA antigen-specificity platform. Breadth meant the fraction of unique TCRs that were SARS-CoV-2-associated, whereas depth meant the fraction of total T cells that were SARS-CoV-2-associated. Using the MIRA data, each spike-specific TCR was assigned both to the spike region to which the TCR was reactive and to a CD4 or CD8 class. Log10-transformed breadth and depth values were compared by one-way ANOVA with Sidak's multiple comparisons tests. In TCRdb, the immuneACCESS table is reduced to in-frame sequences with V and J assigned. These tables do not hold every clone; where another copy was compared, an unresolved V gene accounts for under half, and the others remain unexplained. From that table come the V and J calls and clone size; the DNA was used to work out D and trimming. The sample yields approximately 170,000 clones; roughly 85% were counted once. Of the sample, 0.85% to 1.1% falls within the top ten clones.

This receptor was taken from an adult who received the AZD1222 COVID-19 vaccine. The source material was peripheral blood, sampled 28 days after the second AZD1222 dose.

The DNA sequence is given as TGTGCCAGCAGAAGAATACAAGAGACCCAGTACTTC. It codes for CASRRIQETQYF. The chain links TRBV2 with TRBJ2-5; the D gene is not confidently resolved. CDR1 and CDR2, looked up from the germline V gene, are SNHLY and FYNNEI. V is shortened by 6 bases, J by 2 bases, and the region joining them spans 7 bases. From its cysteine to its phenylalanine, the CDR3 spans 12 amino acids. Only the CDR3 portion is preserved as DNA: 36 bases, with reading frame beginning at the first base.